This entry lists 9 T cell receptor beta chains sequenced from one sample in a study of OX40 agonist ivuxolimab in advanced cancers. Generated by immunoSEQ multiplex PCR, the TCRdb table keeps only in-frame clones and is missing some. The table has fewer than 130,000 clones, roughly 89% seen once. The material was CD4+ or CD8+ T cells sorted from blood, obtained in a trial of the OX40 agonist ivuxolimab. The receptors originated from an adult with an advanced solid tumor such as melanoma, head and neck, liver or kidney cancer.

This sequence joins TRBV2 and TRBJ1-2; possible D gene TRBD1, 6 bases. CDR1 is SNHLY, CDR2 FYNNEI, per germline. The length of the CDR3 is 11 residues. V dropped 8 bases and J dropped 8 bases, with 12 bases sitting between them. DNA for the CDR3: TGTGCCAGCGGACAGCGGTACGGCTACACCTTC. It is translated as CASGQRYGYTF.

The chain combines TRBV20-1 with TRBJ1-2; D gene ambiguous. V dropped 3 bases and J dropped 7 bases, with 9 bases sitting between them. CDR1 is DFQATT, CDR2 SNEGSKA, per germline (reference sequence). CDR3 length: 11 amino acids. CDR3 residues: CSASGPGGYTF. CDR3 DNA: TGCAGTGCTAGTGGACCGGGTGGCTACACCTTC.

The chain recombines TRBV30 with TRBJ1-5; 9 nucleotides match TRBD1. The CDR3 has 12 amino acids. Germline values: CDR1 GTSNPN, CDR2 SVGIG (reference sequence). The J segment lost 10 bases and the V segment lost 3 bases, leaving 4 bases of the junction unmatched. CDR3 in amino acids: CAWRQTGGPQHF. The CDR3 region has the DNA TGTGCCTGGAGACAGACAGGGGGACCCCAGCATTTT.

This chain links TRBV7-2 with TRBJ2-7, with D tentatively TRBD1 or TRBD2 (5 bases each). Germline CDR1 is SGHTA and CDR2 is FQGNSA. Deletions cut 6 bases from V and 6 bases from J, with 24 bases between. This CDR3 is built from 16 residues. The CDR3 DNA sequence: TGTGCCAGCAGTCCCCCCGGGGCGTCTTCGTCTCGCGAGCAGTACTTC. Its translation is CASSPPGASSSREQYF.

The V and J genes are TRBV7-8 and TRBJ1-1; TRBD1 might be the D (6 bases). The V and J ends lost 2 bases and 1 base respectively, with 14 bases between them. CDR3 length: 16 residues. Germline V gene data show CDR1 as SGHVS and CDR2 as FQNEAQ. CDR3 amino acids: CASSLLGGTPNTEAFF. The CDR3, as DNA: TGTGCCAGCAGCTTACTTGGCGGGACACCGAACACTGAAGCTTTCTTT. Looking up the rest from reference TRBV7-8 and TRBJ1-1 gives the full variable domain: GAGVSQSPRYKVAKRGQDVALRCDPISGHVSLFWYQQALGQGPEFLTYFQNEAQLDKSGLPSDRFFAERPEGSVSTLKIQRTQQEDSAVYLCASSLLGGTPNTEAFFGQGTRLTVV.

This clone showed up just once. This sequence joins TRBV20-1 and TRBJ2-5; possible D gene TRBD1, 5 bases. V lost 4 bases and J 5 bases, leaving 8 bases between the germline ends. CDR1 DFQATT and CDR2 SNEGSKA come from the germline V gene (reference sequence). This CDR3 is 11 amino acids long. Here the CDR3 DNA reads TGCAGTGCTACAGGGTTTGAGACCCAGTACTTC. As protein: CSATGFETQYF.

The V and J genes are TRBV27 and TRBJ1-4; D unclear. Germline V gene sequence: CDR1 MNHEY, CDR2 SMNVEV (reference sequence). The V end was cut by 6 bases, the J end by 6 bases, with 23 bases between. The CDR3 length is 17 residues. The CDR3 region is CASSPLNIDRRDEKLFF. The CDR3 DNA reads TGTGCCAGCAGCCCCTTAAACATCGACCGCCGGGATGAAAAACTGTTTTTT.

The gene calls are TRBV28 and TRBJ2-6; D is unresolved. This CDR3 spans 16 amino acids. Germline V lookup: CDR1 MDHEN, CDR2 SYDVKM. V was cut by 4 bases and J by 0 bases, with 10 bases left in between. This CDR3 reads CASSSRGVSGANVLTF. The CDR3, as DNA: TGTGCCAGCAGTTCCCGCGGAGTCTCTGGGGCCAACGTCCTGACTTTC.

This sequence joins TRBV5-1 and TRBJ2-1, with 10 bases matching TRBD2. Germline loops: CDR1 SGHRS, CDR2 YFSETQ. The CDR3 totals 15 residues. Trimming cost V 0 bases and J 5 bases; bases outside gene matches: 2. DNA of the CDR3: TGCGCCAGCAGCTTGGGACTAGCGGGTAACAATGAGCAGTTCTTC. It codes for CASSLGLAGNNEQFF.